Following are 6 T cell receptor beta chains from one sample sequenced in a study of T cell responses to AZD1222 COVID-19 vaccine. The assay was immunoSEQ multiplex PCR, and TCRdb's table has in-frame clones only and misses some. The sample carries approximately 180,000 clones, 85% to 95% recorded once. The sequenced sample was peripheral blood, obtained 28 days after the second dose of the MenACWY control vaccine. Source of these receptors: an adult who received the MenACWY meningococcal vaccine as a control.

The CDR3 reads CATSDWTSGNSDTQYF. CDR3 coding DNA: TGTGCCACCAGTGATTGGACTAGCGGGAACTCAGATACGCAGTATTTT. The gene calls are TRBV24-1 and TRBJ2-3, with TRBD2 identical over 12 bases. The CDR3 contains 16 residues. The J segment lost 4 bases and the V segment lost 2 bases, leaving 3 bases of the junction unmatched. CDR1 and CDR2 from the germline V gene are KGHDR and SFDVKD.

This chain connects TRBV5-4 to TRBJ2-6; 8 bases are a match to TRBD2. Germline CDR1 and CDR2: SGHNT and YYREEE (reference sequence). CDR3 length equals 18 residues. Germline trimming cut 1 base from V and 1 base from J; bases unmatched to any gene: 7. CDR3 in amino acids: CASSLYRGGRSGANVLTF. The CDR3 nucleotides read TGTGCCAGCAGCTTGTATCGGGGGGGAAGGTCTGGGGCCAACGTCCTGACTTTC.

This clone was counted once. The V call is TRBV30, the J call TRBJ2-5; 9 nucleotides align to TRBD1. Germline assignment: CDR1 GTSNPN and CDR2 SVGIG (reference sequence). This CDR3 has 12 amino acids. The junction had 2 bases not matched to a gene; V was cut back by 4 bases and J by 5 bases. In DNA, the CDR3 is TGTGCCTGGAAAGGGACAGGGGAGACCCAGTACTTC. Protein: CAWKGTGETQYF.

The genes are TRBV6-1 and TRBJ1-1; 9 positions match TRBD1. CDR3 length: 14 amino acids. The junction had 1 base not matched to a gene; V was cut back by 5 bases and J by 0 bases. The germline gives CDR1 MNHNS, CDR2 SASEGT. The CDR3, as DNA: TGTGCCAGCAGTTGGGACAGGGTGAACACTGAAGCTTTCTTT. This translates into CASSWDRVNTEAFF.

The chain has TRBV5-1 and TRBJ2-5; possible D gene TRBD2, 5 bases. The CDR3 covers 18 residues. Looked up from germline, CDR1 is SGHRS and CDR2 is YFSETQ. V shed 0 bases and J shed 2 bases, with 20 bases lying between them. This chain's CDR3 is CASSLGALGADRQETQYF. CDR3 nucleotides: TGCGCCAGCAGCTTGGGAGCACTAGGCGCAGACCGTCAAGAGACCCAGTACTTC.

This sequence joins TRBV6-4 and TRBJ1-2; D not resolved. V was shortened by 3 bases and J by 2 bases, with 13 bases between the two germline ends. The CDR3 loop spans 15 amino acids. Germline V gene lookup returns CDR1 MRHNA and CDR2 SNTAGT. CDR3 amino acids: CASSEEGGRNYGYTF. CDR3 nucleotide sequence: TGTGCCAGCAGTGAAGAGGGCGGCAGGAACTATGGCTACACCTTC.